This TCR beta chain was captured in a study of T cell repertoires in cytomegalovirus infection. TCRdb called the reads again in MiXCR, with one record for every CDR3 protein. The repertoire has hundreds of thousands of distinct CDR3 sequences, approximately 31% of them found once; the top ten carry roughly 13%. The trim removed 6 bases at V and 6 bases at J, leaving 11 bases unmatched. The CDR3 sequence is 14 residues long. This TCR was sampled from a human donor in good health (CMV status not recorded). Some clones in this sample may be carry-over from other donors' samples. What was sequenced was PBMCs. The chain recombines TRBV12-3 or TRBV12-4 with TRBJ2-7; 7 nucleotides align to TRBD1. The CDR3 reads CASSPGQSPFEQYF. Here the CDR3 DNA reads TGTGCCAGCAGCCCGGGACAGTCGCCCTTCGAGCAGTACTTC.